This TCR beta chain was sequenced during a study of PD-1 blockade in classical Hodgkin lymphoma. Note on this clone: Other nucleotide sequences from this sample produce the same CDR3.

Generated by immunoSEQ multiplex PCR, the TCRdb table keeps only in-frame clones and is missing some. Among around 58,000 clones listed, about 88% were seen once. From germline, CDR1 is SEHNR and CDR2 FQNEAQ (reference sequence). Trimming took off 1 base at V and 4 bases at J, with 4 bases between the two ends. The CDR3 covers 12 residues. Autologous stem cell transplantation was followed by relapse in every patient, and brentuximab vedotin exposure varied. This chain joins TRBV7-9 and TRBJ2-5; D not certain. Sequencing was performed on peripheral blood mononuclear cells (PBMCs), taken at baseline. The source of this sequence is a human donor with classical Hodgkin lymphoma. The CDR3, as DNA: TGTGCCAGCAGCTTAGGACTAGAGACCCAGTACTTC. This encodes CASSLGLETQYF.